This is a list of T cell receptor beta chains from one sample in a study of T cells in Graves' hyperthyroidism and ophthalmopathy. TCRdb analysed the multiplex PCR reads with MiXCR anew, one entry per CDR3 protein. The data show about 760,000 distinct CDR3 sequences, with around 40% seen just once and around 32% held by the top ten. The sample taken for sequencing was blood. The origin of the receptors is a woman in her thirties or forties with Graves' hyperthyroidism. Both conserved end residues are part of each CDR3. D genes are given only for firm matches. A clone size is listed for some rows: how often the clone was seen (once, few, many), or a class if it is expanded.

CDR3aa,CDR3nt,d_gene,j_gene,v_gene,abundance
CTSLRTGTNTGELFF,TGTACCAGCCTAAGGACGGGGACGAACACCGGGGAGCTGTTTTTT,-,TRBJ2-2,TRBV7-2,-
CASSLSGGRNQPQHF,TGTGCCAGCAGCTTATCCGGGGGTCGGAATCAGCCCCAGCATTTT,-,TRBJ1-5,TRBV7-9,-
CASSPGQGAGEKLFF,TGTGCCAGCAGCCCCGGACAGGGGGCCGGTGAAAAACTGTTTTTT,TRBD1,TRBJ1-4,TRBV7-8,few
CASSVASRLTGELFF,TGTGCCAGCAGCGTCGCCTCCAGACTGACCGGGGAGCTGTTTTTT,-,TRBJ2-2,TRBV9,many
CASKRINQPQHF,TGTGCCAGCAAAAGGATTAATCAGCCCCAGCATTTT,-,TRBJ1-5,TRBV6-2/TRBV6-3,-
CACSSWTVAQETQYF,TGTGCCTGCAGTTCGTGGACAGTAGCCCAAGAGACCCAGTACTTC,-,TRBJ2-5,TRBV6-5,-
CASSYSILAAYEQYF,TGTGCCAGCAGTTACTCGATTTTGGCCGCCTACGAGCAGTACTTC,-,TRBJ2-7,TRBV6-2/TRBV6-3,-
CASSSLTSEAFF,TGTGCCAGCAGTTCTTTGACCTCTGAAGCTTTCTTT,-,TRBJ1-1,TRBV28,-
CASSQDHGLLFF,TGTGCCAGCAGCCAAGATCACGGCCTACTGTTTTTT,-,TRBJ1-4,TRBV3-1,few
CASSQEHMVAELFF,TGTGCCAGCAGCCAAGAACATATGGTCGCGGAGCTGTTTTTT,-,TRBJ2-2,TRBV3-1,-
CTSSLYEVDTGELFF,TGCACCAGCAGTCTGTACGAGGTGGACACCGGGGAGCTGTTTTTT,-,TRBJ2-2,TRBV10-2,-
CASSQGQNRDKRETQYF,TGTGCCAGCAGCCAAGGCCAGAACCGGGACAAGAGAGAGACCCAGTACTTC,-,TRBJ2-5,TRBV4-2,many
CASSELGVGNQPQHF,TGTGCCAGCAGTGAACTGGGCGTGGGGAATCAGCCCCAGCATTTT,-,TRBJ1-5,TRBV6-5,few
CASTTGLAVTYEQYF,TGTGCCAGCACAACCGGACTAGCGGTGACCTACGAGCAGTACTTC,TRBD2,TRBJ2-7,TRBV6-2/TRBV6-3,few
CSAGRDRNYEQYF,TGCAGTGCTGGCCGGGACAGGAACTACGAGCAGTACTTC,TRBD1,TRBJ2-7,TRBV20-1,-
CASSLGGRLTYEQYF,TGTGCCAGCAGCCTGGGGGGGCGTCTCACTTACGAGCAGTACTTC,-,TRBJ2-7,TRBV7-9,-
CASSSDMFPEAFF,TGTGCCAGCAGCTCGGACATGTTCCCTGAAGCTTTCTTT,-,TRBJ1-1,TRBV5-4,many
CASSLSLAGEEEQYF,TGTGCCAGCAGCTTATCACTAGCGGGAGAAGAAGAGCAGTACTTC,TRBD2,TRBJ2-7,TRBV7-9,-
CSAAGAYNSPLHF,TGCAGTGCCGCAGGGGCCTATAATTCACCCCTCCACTTT,-,TRBJ1-6,TRBV20-1,many
CASSYSGYDSGNTIYF,TGTGCCAGCAGTTACAGCGGGTACGACTCTGGAAACACCATATATTTT,-,TRBJ1-3,TRBV6-5,-
CASSLGRVIYTEAFF,TGTGCCAGCAGTTTAGGGCGGGTGATTTACACTGAAGCTTTCTTT,-,TRBJ1-1,TRBV12-3/TRBV12-4,few
CSVTAGAGTVSNYGYTF,TGCAGCGTTACAGCGGGGGCCGGGACAGTCAGTAACTATGGCTACACCTTC,TRBD1,TRBJ1-2,TRBV29-1,-
CASQSLKETQYF,TGTGCCAGCCAGTCATTAAAAGAGACCCAGTACTTC,-,TRBJ2-5,TRBV25-1,many
CASSLKTTYEQYF,TGTGCCAGCAGCTTAAAGACTACCTACGAGCAGTACTTC,-,TRBJ2-7,TRBV13,few
CSARDSGSNQPQHF,TGCAGTGCTAGAGACAGTGGGAGCAATCAGCCCCAGCATTTT,-,TRBJ1-5,TRBV20-1,many
CASSQAQGWHEQYF,TGCGCCAGCAGCCAAGCCCAGGGCTGGCACGAGCAGTACTTC,-,TRBJ2-7,TRBV7-2,-
CASSQGAGDSPLHF,TGTGCCAGCAGCCAGGGGGCTGGGGATTCACCCCTCCACTTT,TRBD1,TRBJ1-6,TRBV7-6,many
CASSQVDRGLQPQHF,TGTGCCAGCAGCCAAGTGGACAGGGGGCTTCAGCCCCAGCATTTT,TRBD1,TRBJ1-5,TRBV12-3/TRBV12-4,-
CASSFNRGMNTEAFF,TGTGCCAGCAGTTTCAACAGGGGGATGAACACTGAAGCTTTCTTT,TRBD1,TRBJ1-1,TRBV6-5,-
CSVAGQGNTGELYGYTF,TGCAGCGTAGCCGGACAGGGGAACACCGGGGAGCTCTATGGCTACACCTTC,TRBD1,TRBJ1-2,TRBV29-1,-
CAWSLRNEKLFF,TGTGCCTGGAGTCTTCGGAATGAAAAACTGTTTTTT,-,TRBJ1-4,TRBV25-1,-
CSVEPDLEGYTF,TGCAGCGTTGAGCCAGATTTGGAAGGCTACACCTTC,-,TRBJ1-2,TRBV29-1,-
CASSYTTFNSPLHF,TGTGCCAGCAGTTACACGACCTTTAATTCACCCCTCCACTTT,-,TRBJ1-6,TRBV7-2,few
CASSQETTDSAFF,TGCGCCAGCAGCCAGGAAACCACGGACTCAGCTTTCTTT,-,TRBJ1-1,TRBV4-3,-
CASSDRGGEQYF,TGTGCCAGCAGTGATAGAGGGGGCGAGCAGTACTTC,-,TRBJ2-7,TRBV6-4,many
CARGPPMNTEAFF,TGTGCTAGAGGCCCGCCGATGAACACTGAAGCTTTCTTT,-,TRBJ1-1,TRBV7-2,-
CASSETPLDTEAFF,TGCGCCAGCAGCGAAACCCCTCTTGACACTGAAGCTTTCTTT,-,TRBJ1-1,TRBV5-1,few
CASSRGTGKETQYF,TGTGCCAGCAGCCGCGGGACAGGCAAAGAGACCCAGTACTTC,TRBD1,TRBJ2-5,TRBV7-2,many
CASSQDSGLDGELFF,TGCGCCAGCAGCCAAGATTCGGGCCTTGACGGGGAGCTGTTTTTT,-,TRBJ2-2,TRBV4-1,-